This entry describes one TCR beta chain. It lacks a known antigen. The input lacks base qualities; no much larger clone sits a single base away. Enrolling through a virtual design, the prospective study's participants ranged in age from roughly 18 to 100 years and lived across about two dozen United States geographic areas. In the prospective study, cohorts were assigned on the basis of participant-reported clinical history obtained from a screening survey and a study questionnaire. Exposed participants had been in contact with someone with a PCR-confirmed or clinician-diagnosed COVID-19 case within 2 weeks of study entry. Each participant in the prospective study had whole blood, serum and a nasopharyngeal or oropharyngeal swab collected by mobile phlebotomists. Participants in the prospective study had the option to provide additional blood draws and questionnaires over an approximately 2-month period. Before DNA extraction, blood samples from the prospective study were shipped at room temperature or frozen.

CDR1 LGHNT and CDR2 FRNRAP were looked up in the germline V gene. Ends trimmed: V by 6 bases, J by 8 bases; bases unmatched to a gene: 6. The CDR3 sequence holds 12 residues, the cysteine and phenylalanine included. Of all the DNA, just the CDR3 is kept, 36 bases in frame from base 1. The entry originates in a study of blood T cell repertoires in COVID-19 (dated by TCRdb to 2020 to 2022). Some background on the complete study: The collaborator samples originated in the United States, Italy and Spain and spanned the acute and convalescent phases of COVID-19. Deeply sampled blood TCRbeta repertoires from subjects exposed to, actively infected with, or recovered from COVID-19 were included in the dataset. Where available, HLA class I and class II types were obtained from metadata supplied by the sample provider rather than from assay-based typing. The samples were drawn from two sources: the first 160 participants of the ongoing ImmuneRACE study, and some 1,300 subjects contributed by 6 global collaborators. The sample metadata nearly always contained a de-identified subject ID, COVID-19 status, age in years and sex. The material from the prospective study consisted of cDNA or gDNA derived from T cells, B-cell-depleted T cells, or PBMCs. A freely available public database, intended as a resource for researchers studying the immune response to SARS-CoV-2, is where the repertoires were released.

Beyond this particular receptor, the publication reports: The amount of clinical and demographic metadata varied by source and participant and was provided uncurated.

TCRbeta CDR3 regions were amplified from genomic DNA using the immunoSEQ Assay, a bias-controlled multiplex PCR. Processing in the source paper ran as follows. Nucleated cell counts per sample were estimated from amplification of reference gene primers within the assay. To quantify the absolute abundance of each unique TCRbeta CDR3 rearrangement, sequence reads were collapsed and filtered. Productive Simpson clonality was computed per sample as the square root of Simpson's diversity index over productive rearrangements. TCRdb provides this immuneACCESS table in a form limited to in-frame rearrangements. Some clones are lacking; in checked studies, under half of them reflect an unresolved V gene, and why the rest are absent is not known. V, J and clone size were drawn from that table, and D and trimming were deduced from the DNA. The sample table shows 350,000 to 450,000 clones, and 91% are seen once. Of the sample, more than 0.85% falls within the top ten clones.

The sequenced sample consisted of PBMCs or T cells enriched from blood (not recorded which). The rearranged segments are TRBV12-5 and TRBJ1-2; the junction holds 7 bases that match TRBD1. This clonotype was sampled from a middle-aged woman who had been exposed to COVID-19. In nucleotides, the sequence is TGTGCTAGTGGGACAGGGAGCGGCGGCTACACCTTC. Its translation is CASGTGSGGYTF.